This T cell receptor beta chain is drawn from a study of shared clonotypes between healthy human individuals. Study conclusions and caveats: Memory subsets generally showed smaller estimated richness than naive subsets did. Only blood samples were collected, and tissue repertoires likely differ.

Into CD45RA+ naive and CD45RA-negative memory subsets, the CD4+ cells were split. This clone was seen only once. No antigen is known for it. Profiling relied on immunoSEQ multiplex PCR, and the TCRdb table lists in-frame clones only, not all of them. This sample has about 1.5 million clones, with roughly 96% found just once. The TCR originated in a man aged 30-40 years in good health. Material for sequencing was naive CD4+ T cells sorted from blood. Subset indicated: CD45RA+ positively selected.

In nucleotides, the CDR3 is TGTGCCAGCACCCAGGTGGGGGAGACCCAGTACTTC. Translating gives CASTQVGETQYF. J is TRBJ2-5 and V is TRBV7-9; D is unclear. The length of the CDR3 is 12 residues. Trimming took off 7 bases at V and 5 bases at J, with 11 bases between the two ends. Germline assignment: CDR1 SEHNR and CDR2 FQNEAQ (reference sequence).